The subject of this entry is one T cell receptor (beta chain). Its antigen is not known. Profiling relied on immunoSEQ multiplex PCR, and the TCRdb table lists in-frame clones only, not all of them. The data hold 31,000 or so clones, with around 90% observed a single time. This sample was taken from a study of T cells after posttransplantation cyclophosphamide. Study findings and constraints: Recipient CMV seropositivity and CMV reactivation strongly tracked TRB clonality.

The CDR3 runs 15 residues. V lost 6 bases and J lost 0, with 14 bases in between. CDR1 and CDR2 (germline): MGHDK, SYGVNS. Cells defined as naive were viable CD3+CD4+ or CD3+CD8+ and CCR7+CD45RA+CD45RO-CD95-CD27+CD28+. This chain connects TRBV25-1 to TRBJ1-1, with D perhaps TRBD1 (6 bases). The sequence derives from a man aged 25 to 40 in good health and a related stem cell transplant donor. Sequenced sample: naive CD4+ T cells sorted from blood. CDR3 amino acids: CASRAPQGMNTEAFF. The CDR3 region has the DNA TGTGCCAGCAGGGCCCCACAGGGCATGAACACTGAAGCTTTCTTT.